What follows are 31 T cell receptor beta chains derived from one specimen sequenced in a study of naive and memory T cell subsets. Study-wide results and caveats: Naive repertoires, especially CD8, held a few larger clonotypes, possibly memory cells re-expressing CD45RA.

An equimolar mix of two oligonucleotides served as the beta constant-region primer for TRBC1 and TRBC2. Ligated cDNA was amplified by four rounds of PCR with nested alpha and beta constant-region primers and SP2. In TCRdb, the UMI-ligation and nested PCR reads were re-called with MiXCR into one record per CDR3 protein. Here the sample spans fewer than 150,000 distinct CDR3 sequences, under 25% being singletons. The antigens of these receptors remain unknown. What was sequenced was naive CD8+ T cells from blood. These receptors came from a human donor in good health.

This clonotype was counted a single time. CDR3 in DNA: TGTGCCAGCAGCAACCCTGCCACGGAGCAGTACTTC. Encoded protein: CASSNPATEQYF. This chain links TRBV6-1 with TRBJ2-7; D not certain. The CDR3 consists of 12 residues. V shed 6 bases and J shed 7 bases, with 13 bases lying between them. Germline lookup yields CDR1 MNHNS and CDR2 SASEGT.

This clonotype showed up just a few times. The chain uses TRBV28 and TRBJ2-7; 9 bases are a match to TRBD1. The CDR3 extends over 19 amino acids. Trimming cost V 0 bases and J 2 bases; bases outside gene matches: 14. The V gene's germline CDR1 is MDHEN and CDR2 SYDVKM. For the CDR3, the DNA is TGTGCCAGCAGTTTATGGGCCGGGACAGGGAAAGGAAGTCCCTACGAGCAGTACTTC. Protein product: CASSLWAGTGKGSPYEQYF. The full variable domain, completed using reference TRBV28 and TRBJ2-7, is DVKVTQSSRYLVKRTGEKVFLECVQDMDHENMFWYRQDPGLGLRLIYFSYDVKMKEKGDIPEGYSVSREKKERFSLILESASTNQTSMYLCASSLWAGTGKGSPYEQYFGPGTRLTVT.

In this sample, this clonotype turned up a few times. V gene TRBV28 combines with J gene TRBJ1-2, with D possibly matching TRBD1 (5 bases). The CDR3 contains 14 residues. Deletions cut 5 bases from V and 4 bases from J, with 14 bases between. Germline CDR1 MDHEN, CDR2 SYDVKM. In DNA, the CDR3 is TGTGCCAGCAGTCTCCAGACAGACCTCTATGGCTACACCTTC. Translated: CASSLQTDLYGYTF.

This rearrangement joins TRBV5-1 to TRBJ1-1; D is ambiguous. V was cut by 0 bases and J by 1 base, with 10 bases left in between. The CDR3 has 15 residues. CDR1 and CDR2 from the germline V gene are SGHRS and YFSETQ. This chain's CDR3 is CASSLGESWNTEAFF. Here the CDR3 DNA reads TGCGCCAGCAGCTTGGGGGAGAGCTGGAACACTGAAGCTTTCTTT.

This clonotype was seen more than once but under ten times. The chain joins TRBV3-1 to TRBJ1-2; 7 nucleotides match TRBD1. Germline V gene sequence: CDR1 LGHDT, CDR2 YNNKEL (reference sequence). The CDR3 has 16 residues. V gave up 0 bases and J gave up 5 bases; unmatched junction bases: 9. The CDR3 coding sequence is TGTGCCAGCAGCCAAGAAATGGAGGGGGCGCGGTATGGCTACACCTTC. This encodes CASSQEMEGARYGYTF. Full variable domain (rest looked up from reference TRBV3-1 and TRBJ1-2): DTAVSQTPKYLVTQMGNDKSIKCEQNLGHDTMYWYKQDSKKFLKIMFSYNNKELIINETVPNRFSPKSPDKAHLNLHINSLELGDSAVYFCASSQEMEGARYGYTFGSGTRLTVV.

This clonotype was observed a few times. The chain carries TRBV6-1 and TRBJ1-5; no clear D. Between the trimmed V and J ends, which lost 5 bases and 6 bases, there was a span of 14 bases. The CDR3 runs to 14 residues. Germline lookup yields CDR1 MNHNS and CDR2 SASEGT. This chain's CDR3 is CASSPGLEAQPQHF. The CDR3 nucleotides read TGTGCCAGCAGTCCCGGACTAGAAGCTCAGCCCCAGCATTTT.

This clonotype was observed at least ten times. The chain recombines TRBV9 with TRBJ2-1, with 9 positions matching TRBD1. The V segment lost 6 bases and the J segment 7 bases; nucleotides outside the gene matches: 14. The V gene's germline CDR1 is SGDLS and CDR2 YYNGEE. CDR3 size: 16 residues. CDR3 bases: TGTGCCAGCACTCCATTTCGGGACAGGGTAACGAATGAGCAGTTCTTC. It codes for CASTPFRDRVTNEQFF.

The chain joins TRBV5-6 to TRBJ2-1; D remains ambiguous. Germline loops: CDR1 SGHDT, CDR2 YYEEEE. The CDR3 extends over 13 amino acids. The V gene lost 0 bases and the J gene lost 5 bases, with 6 bases spanning the gap. The DNA of the CDR3 is TGTGCCAGCAGCTTGGCCCCCGACAATGAGCAGTTCTTC. Translated, it gives CASSLAPDNEQFF. The whole variable domain, remainder taken from reference TRBV5-6 and TRBJ2-1, is DAGVTQSPTHLIKTRGQQVTLRCSPKSGHDTVSWYQQALGQGPQFIFQYYEEEERQRGNFPDRFSGHQFPNYSSELNVNALLLGDSALYLCASSLAPDNEQFFGPGTRLTVL.

This clonotype was detected many times. V gene TRBV4-2 combines with J gene TRBJ2-5, with unresolved D. Germline-derived CDR1 and CDR2 are LGHNA and YNFKEQ. V was clipped by 4 bases and J by 5 bases, with 11 bases between them. This CDR3 contains 13 residues. As DNA, the CDR3 is TGTGCCAGCAGCCCCCGGGTCCGGGAGACCCAGTACTTC. Translating gives CASSPRVRETQYF.

The rearrangement links TRBV3-1 to TRBJ2-1; a possible D gene is TRBD2 (6 bases). CDR1 LGHDT and CDR2 YNNKEL come from the germline V gene (reference sequence). Trimming removed 1 base at V and 4 bases at J, with 23 bases between. The CDR3 runs 19 residues. The CDR3 DNA is TGTGCCAGCAGCCAAGTTTCGGTGGGTCTAGCGCGGATATACAATGAGCAGTTCTTC. Translated: CASSQVSVGLARIYNEQFF.

This clonotype has just a few counts. The rearrangement joins TRBV27 to TRBJ2-7; TRBD1 matches at 8 bases. This CDR3 is built from 14 residues. Germline CDR1 reads MNHEY; CDR2 reads SMNVEV (reference sequence). Trimming took 5 bases from V and 5 from J; bases not matched to a gene: 8. The CDR3 reads CASSITSGGHEQYF. The CDR3 coding sequence is TGTGCCAGCAGTATCACTTCAGGGGGCCACGAGCAGTACTTC.

The gene calls are TRBV13 and TRBJ1-1, with D tentatively TRBD1 (5 bases). With 8 bases removed from V and 0 bases from J, the gap between germline ends came to 7 bases. CDR1 PRHDT and CDR2 FYEKMQ come from the germline V gene (reference sequence). The CDR3 loop spans 12 amino acids. As DNA, the CDR3 is TGTGCCAGCGAGGACATGAACACTGAAGCTTTCTTT. It is translated as CASEDMNTEAFF.

The chain links TRBV6-6 to TRBJ1-1; a weak D match, TRBD1 (5 bases). The CDR3 runs 17 residues. V lost 5 bases to trimming and J lost 1 base, with 20 bases between them. The germline CDR1 and CDR2 sequences are MNHNY and SVGAGI (reference sequence). Here the CDR3 DNA reads TGTGCCAGCAGTCAAACCCTACAGGTGGTGAGGAACACTGAAGCTTTCTTT. It yields the protein CASSQTLQVVRNTEAFF.

Only a few counts were recorded for this clonotype. The rearrangement links TRBV7-9 to TRBJ2-7, with TRBD1 as a possible D gene (6 bases). The germline V and J ends were trimmed by 6 bases and 4 bases, with 16 bases remaining between them. The length of the CDR3 is 14 residues. Germline lookup yields CDR1 SEHNR and CDR2 FQNEAQ (reference sequence). CDR3 residues: CASSGQGIGYEQYF. CDR3 nucleotides: TGTGCCAGCAGTGGGCAGGGGATAGGATACGAGCAGTACTTC.

This sequence joins TRBV12-3 or TRBV12-4 and TRBJ2-1; 11 nucleotides match TRBD2. V lost 5 bases and J lost 13; bases outside the gene matches: 4. The CDR3 loop spans 12 amino acids. The CDR3 here is CASSVGLAEQFF. CDR3 coding DNA: TGTGCCAGCAGTGTGGGACTAGCGGAACAGTTCTTC.

The chain uses TRBV6-2 or TRBV6-3 and TRBJ1-2, with TRBD1 as a possible D gene (5 bases). This CDR3 has 13 amino acids. Looked up from germline, CDR1 is MNHEY and CDR2 is SVGEGT. V gave up 6 bases and J gave up 6 bases, with 14 bases separating them. The CDR3: CASRERGLDGYTF. The CDR3 DNA is TGTGCCAGCAGGGAAAGGGGACTGGATGGCTACACCTTC.

The V call is TRBV2, the J call TRBJ2-7; tentatively, D is TRBD2 (6 bases). CDR1 and CDR2 (germline): SNHLY, FYNNEI. The V gene lost 8 bases and the J gene lost 1 base, with 15 bases spanning the gap. The CDR3 has 14 amino acids. CDR3 DNA: TGTGCCAGCGCGGCGGGACTTACGTCCTACGAGCAGTACTTC. As protein: CASAAGLTSYEQYF.

The sample holds a few counts of this clonotype. V is TRBV27 and J is TRBJ2-3; 15 bases map to TRBD2. From germline, CDR1 is MNHEY and CDR2 SMNVEV (reference sequence). This CDR3 has 18 amino acids. V shed 1 base, J shed 4 bases, and the junction held 6 bases outside the gene matches. CDR3 sequence reads: CASSLWGLAGGGADTQYF. The CDR3 DNA follows: TGTGCCAGCAGTTTATGGGGACTAGCGGGAGGAGGGGCAGATACGCAGTATTTT.

In its sample, this clonotype was seen a few times. V is TRBV20-1 and J is TRBJ2-1; 10 bases line up with TRBD2. The CDR3 extends over 15 amino acids. V lost 6 bases, J lost 6 bases, and 11 bases stayed unmatched. CDR1 is DFQATT, CDR2 SNEGSKA, per germline (reference sequence). DNA of the CDR3: TGCAGTGCGAAGGAAGGGACTAGCGTGGTCAATGAGCAGTTCTTC. It codes for CSAKEGTSVVNEQFF.

The chain is built from TRBV28 and TRBJ1-2; no clear D gene. The germline V and J ends were trimmed by 3 bases and 4 bases, with 15 bases remaining between them. The CDR3 is made up of 15 amino acids. Germline CDR1 and CDR2: MDHEN and SYDVKM. The CDR3 protein is CASSLVPDGLYGYTF. CDR3 sequence (DNA): TGTGCCAGCAGTTTGGTGCCCGACGGACTCTATGGCTACACCTTC.

This clonotype was counted at least ten times. The V call is TRBV27, the J call TRBJ2-7; TRBD1 matches at 7 bases. Trimming took 5 bases from V and 4 from J; bases not matched to a gene: 5. This CDR3 has 13 amino acids. In germline, CDR1 is MNHEY, CDR2 SMNVEV (reference sequence). In nucleotides, the CDR3 is TGTGCCAGCAGTCCCGGGACAGAGTACGAGCAGTACTTC. As protein: CASSPGTEYEQYF.

This clonotype was seen a handful of times. The rearrangement joins TRBV2 to TRBJ1-1, with D unresolved. Germline CDR1 SNHLY, CDR2 FYNNEI. Trimming took 1 base from V and 7 from J, leaving 25 bases between them. This CDR3 is built from 18 residues. The CDR3 nucleotides read TGTGCCAGCAGTGAAGTGGACGGGGTATCAGGAGGAGGTGGTGAAGCTTTCTTT. Protein product: CASSEVDGVSGGGGEAFF.

The rearrangement links TRBV3-2 to TRBJ2-1; TRBD1 is taken as the D call from the table, unchecked against the DNA. TRBV3-2 is flagged as a pseudogene. The CDR3 runs to 16 residues. The CDR3 loop reads CASSLDPRRVPDEQFF. CDR3 bases: TGTGCCAGCAGCCTAGACCCCCGCCGGGTCCCCGATGAGCAGTTCTTC.

This clonotype has just a few counts. The gene calls are TRBV7-6 and TRBJ1-1; a possible D gene is TRBD1 (5 bases). Germline V CDR1 and CDR2: SGHVS, FNYEAQ. V gave up 3 bases and J gave up 5 bases, with 16 bases separating them. The CDR3 has 15 amino acids. CDR3 protein: CASSLDNVGSTEAFF. CDR3 coding DNA: TGTGCCAGCAGCTTGGACAATGTGGGATCTACTGAAGCTTTCTTT.

This clonotype was counted a few times. The chain joins TRBV18 to TRBJ1-1; D is ambiguous. The CDR3 consists of 14 residues. The germline V gene has CDR1 KGHSH and CDR2 LQKENI. Deletions cut 2 bases from V and 0 bases from J, with 7 bases between. The CDR3 loop reads CASSPSWMNTEAFF. The DNA of the CDR3 is TGTGCCAGCTCACCATCTTGGATGAACACTGAAGCTTTCTTT.

The chain links TRBV27 to TRBJ1-4, with D perhaps TRBD1 (6 bases). Germline values: CDR1 MNHEY, CDR2 SMNVEV (reference sequence). The CDR3 length is 16 residues. Trimming stripped 5 bases from V and 8 bases from J, with 21 bases between. The CDR3 protein is CASSPIRGQADEKLFF. Here the CDR3 DNA reads TGTGCCAGCAGTCCAATCAGGGGTCAAGCTGACGAAAAACTGTTTTTT.

In its sample, this clonotype was seen a few times. The gene calls are TRBV28 and TRBJ2-2; 11 bases map to TRBD1. The CDR3 contains 15 residues. V dropped 8 bases and J dropped 4; count of bases not matched to a gene: 6. CDR1 and CDR2 (germline): MDHEN, SYDVKM. CDR3: CASGFGTGGTGELFF. CDR3 in DNA: TGTGCCAGCGGATTCGGGACAGGGGGCACCGGGGAGCTGTTTTTT. Full variable domain (outside the CDR3, taken from reference TRBV28 and TRBJ2-2): DVKVTQSSRYLVKRTGEKVFLECVQDMDHENMFWYRQDPGLGLRLIYFSYDVKMKEKGDIPEGYSVSREKKERFSLILESASTNQTSMYLCASGFGTGGTGELFFGEGSRLTVL.

The chain combines TRBV28 with TRBJ2-1, with D possibly being TRBD1 (5 bases). Germline V gene lookup returns CDR1 MDHEN and CDR2 SYDVKM. The CDR3 is 18 residues long. V gave up 3 bases and J gave up 3 bases, with 21 bases separating them. The CDR3 DNA reads as TGTGCCAGCAGTTTCGCTACACAGGTCGAATCTTTCTACAATGAGCAGTTCTTC. It yields the protein CASSFATQVESFYNEQFF.

This clonotype was counted only a few times. V usage is TRBV3-1 and J usage is TRBJ1-2; D remains unclear. CDR3 size: 14 residues. Germline CDR1 reads LGHDT; CDR2 reads YNNKEL (reference sequence). The V end lost 6 bases, the J end lost 4 bases, and 15 bases lay between the germline ends. CDR3 amino acids: CASSPAGEAYGYTF. The CDR3 nucleotides are TGTGCCAGCAGTCCTGCGGGAGAAGCCTATGGCTACACCTTC.

This clonotype has just a few counts. The chain uses TRBV10-3 and TRBJ2-1; 12 positions match TRBD2. Germline loops: CDR1 ENHRY, CDR2 SYGVKD. With V trimmed by 8 bases and J by 8 bases, 4 bases remained unmatched. This CDR3 spans 13 amino acids. This CDR3 reads CAISSGRAYEQFF. In nucleotides, the CDR3 is TGTGCCATCTCTAGCGGGAGGGCCTATGAGCAGTTCTTC.

This clonotype was counted only a few times. This CDR3 is CASSPRTADNEKLFF. The CDR3 nucleotides read TGTGCCAGCAGTCCAAGGACGGCTGATAATGAAAAACTGTTTTTT. V gene TRBV12-3 or TRBV12-4 combines with J gene TRBJ1-4, with no clear D. This CDR3 region has 15 residues. V shed 5 bases and J shed 4 bases, with 14 bases lying between them.